The 28 T cell receptor beta chains below were found in one sample sequenced in a study of CD8 T cells in ankylosing spondylitis. TCRdb reprocessed the 5' RACE reads via MiXCR and lists one record per CDR3 protein. The sample carries under 950,000 distinct CDR3 sequences, roughly 20% recorded once. Notes on the study in general: Apparently characteristic of ankylosing spondylitis blood was a TCR beta motif (eight highly homologous variants).

These receptors' antigens are unknown. Sequenced sample: blood, either unsorted or a sorted T cell fraction (not recorded which). Receptor source: a male donor with ankylosing spondylitis.

V gene TRBV12-3 or TRBV12-4 combines with J gene TRBJ2-3; TRBD1 matches at 8 bases. J lost 6 bases, V lost 3 bases, and 8 bases had no gene match. CDR3 length: 15 residues. CDR3 sequence (DNA): TGTGCCAGCAGTTTGAGACAGGGGACACCTGATACGCAGTATTTT. This sequence encodes CASSLRQGTPDTQYF.

CDR3 region: CSVELAGDDEQYF. The DNA for the CDR3 is TGCAGCGTTGAACTAGCGGGAGACGACGAGCAGTACTTC. The V and J genes are TRBV29-1 and TRBJ2-7, with 10 bases identical to TRBD2. Per the germline V gene, CDR1 is SQVTM and CDR2 is ANQGSEA. V gave up 2 bases and J gave up 5 bases; unmatched junction bases: 3. This CDR3 has 13 amino acids.

The gene calls are TRBV20-1 and TRBJ2-3, with 7 bases lining up with TRBD1. V trimming: 6 bases; J trimming: 5 bases; junction bases outside the gene matches: 11. Germline V gene data show CDR1 as DFQATT and CDR2 as SNEGSKA (reference sequence). CDR3 length equals 14 residues. As DNA, the CDR3 is TGCAGTGCAAATTACAGGCAGGGGGAAGATACGCAGTATTTT. Amino acid sequence: CSANYRQGEDTQYF.

This chain connects TRBV6-2 or TRBV6-3 to TRBJ2-1; 9 positions match TRBD1. This CDR3 contains 20 residues. Trimming at V came to 0 bases and at J to 3 bases, leaving 15 bases not matched to a gene. Germline loops: CDR1 MNHEY, CDR2 SVGEGT. CDR3 protein: CASSYSTVRWDRANYNEQFF. As DNA, the CDR3 is TGTGCCAGCAGTTACTCGACGGTTCGATGGGACAGGGCCAACTACAATGAGCAGTTCTTC.

V is TRBV30 and J is TRBJ1-3, with 9 bases matching TRBD1. Germline CDR1 is GTSNPN and CDR2 is SVGIG (reference sequence). The CDR3 consists of 15 residues. The V and J ends lost 1 base and 9 bases, in that order; junction bases with no gene match: 10. Here the CDR3 DNA reads TGTGCCTGGAGTGGAACGGGACAGGGTCTAGGCACCATATATTTT. It codes for CAWSGTGQGLGTIYF.

The V gene is TRBV5-1, the J gene TRBJ2-7; 8 nucleotides align to TRBD1. The trim removed 0 bases at V and 2 bases at J, leaving 4 bases unmatched. From germline, CDR1 is SGHRS and CDR2 YFSETQ. This CDR3 has 15 residues. The CDR3 coding sequence is TGCGCCAGCAGCTTGGAGGGGACAGGCCCCTACGAGCAGTACTTC. It specifies CASSLEGTGPYEQYF.

This chain connects TRBV12-3 or TRBV12-4 to TRBJ2-5; D gene ambiguous. The CDR3 extends over 13 amino acids. V was cut by 6 bases and J by 5 bases, with 13 bases left in between. In nucleotides, the CDR3 is TGTGCCAGCAGCCCCCACCCTCGGGAGACCCAGTACTTC. This gives the protein CASSPHPRETQYF.

J is TRBJ2-2 and V is TRBV12-2; no check of the table's D call, TRBD2, against the DNA was made. TRBV12-2 is deemed a pseudogene. CDR3 length: 19 residues. For the CDR3, the DNA is TGTGCAAGTCGCTTCCCAAAACCCCCCCGGAGCTCGAACACCGGGGAGCTGTTTTTT. Protein sequence: CASRFPKPPRSSNTGELFF.

This clonotype was observed a few times. The V call is TRBV9, the J call TRBJ1-1; the match to TRBD1 covers 9 bases. V lost 4 bases and J lost 9; bases outside the gene matches: 7. CDR1 and CDR2 from the germline V gene are SGDLS and YYNGEE. The CDR3 contains 13 residues. The CDR3 loop reads CASSPTGQGKAFF. In DNA, the CDR3 is TGTGCCAGCAGCCCTACGGGACAGGGAAAAGCTTTCTTT.

The genes are TRBV13 and TRBJ2-4; maybe TRBD2 (5 bases). CDR3 length equals 13 residues. V lost 11 bases, J lost 0 bases, and 11 bases lay in between. Germline V lookup: CDR1 PRHDT, CDR2 FYEKMQ (reference sequence). The CDR3 is CAGLLVAKNIQYF. CDR3 DNA sequence: TGTGCCGGACTCTTGGTAGCCAAAAACATTCAGTACTTC.

The J gene is TRBJ2-5, the V gene TRBV6-2 or TRBV6-3; D possibly matches TRBD1 or TRBD2 (6 bases each). Looked up from germline, CDR1 is MNHEY and CDR2 is SVGEGT. This CDR3 spans 15 amino acids. V was shortened by 7 bases and J by 5 bases, with 20 bases between the two germline ends. CDR3 in DNA: TGTGCCAGCACGAGCGACGGGGGCGGGGTGGAGACCCAGTACTTC. Amino acids: CASTSDGGGVETQYF.

V and J are TRBV28 and TRBJ2-1; 11 bases map to TRBD2. With V trimmed by 5 bases and J by 9 bases, 9 bases remained unmatched. CDR1 is MDHEN and CDR2 is SYDVKM in the germline V gene. There are 15 residues in the CDR3. CDR3 in amino acids: CASSPRLAGRVEQFF. The CDR3 DNA reads as TGTGCCAGCAGTCCCCGACTAGCGGGAAGGGTTGAGCAGTTCTTC.

The chain combines TRBV11-2 with TRBJ1-6, with D possibly being TRBD1 (6 bases). The germline gives CDR1 SGHAT, CDR2 FQNNGV. V dropped 5 bases and J dropped 3 bases, with 11 bases sitting between them. CDR3 size: 15 residues. CDR3 in DNA: TGTGCCAGCAGCATCCAGGGGAACTATAATTCACCCCTCCACTTT. As protein: CASSIQGNYNSPLHF.

The chain recombines TRBV5-1 with TRBJ1-6; D ambiguous. The V end was cut by 0 bases, the J end by 5 bases, with 6 bases between. This CDR3 contains 14 residues. The germline V gene encodes CDR1 SGHRS and CDR2 YFSETQ. CDR3 sequence (DNA): TGCGCCAGCAGCTTGGGACTGGATAATTCACCCCTCCACTTT. Translated, it gives CASSLGLDNSPLHF.

This chain links TRBV7-9 with TRBJ2-3, with TRBD1 matching over 8 bases. Trimming took 6 bases from V and 2 from J; bases not matched to a gene: 7. The CDR3 is made up of 15 amino acids. Germline CDR1 SEHNR, CDR2 FQNEAQ (reference sequence). CDR3 DNA sequence: TGTGCCAGCAGTTATGGACAGGGTTTCACAGATACGCAGTATTTT. This sequence encodes CASSYGQGFTDTQYF.

This clonotype has a handful of counts. The chain links TRBV20-1 to TRBJ2-7; 14 nucleotides line up with TRBD2. The CDR3 is made up of 14 amino acids. Trimming at V came to 5 bases and at J to 6 bases, leaving 6 bases not matched to a gene. Germline assignment: CDR1 DFQATT and CDR2 SNEGSKA (reference sequence). The CDR3 here is CSASYGTSGSEQYF. For the CDR3, the DNA is TGCAGTGCTTCATACGGGACTAGCGGGAGCGAGCAGTACTTC.

The chain employs TRBV29-1 and TRBJ2-7, with a possible D match to TRBD2 (6 bases). Trimming stripped 5 bases from V and 4 bases from J, with 15 bases between. There are 13 residues in the CDR3. Germline V lookup: CDR1 SQVTM, CDR2 ANQGSEA. The CDR3 bases are TGCAGCGTTTTCGGGAGCTGGGGTTACGAGCAGTACTTC. It translates to CSVFGSWGYEQYF.

The chain joins TRBV6-2 or TRBV6-3 to TRBJ1-5, with 8 nucleotides matching TRBD1. This CDR3 spans 15 amino acids. V lost 6 bases to trimming and J lost 0 bases; unmatched junction nucleotides: 4. Germline lookup yields CDR1 MNHEY and CDR2 SVGEGT. As DNA, the CDR3 is TGTGCCAGCAGCCCAGGGGGCCCTAGCAATCAGCCCCAGCATTTT. This codes for CASSPGGPSNQPQHF.

This clonotype was observed a handful of times. The chain couples TRBV12-3 or TRBV12-4 to TRBJ2-1; 9 bases fit TRBD1. V lost 4 bases to trimming and J lost 12 bases; unmatched junction nucleotides: 10. The length of the CDR3 is 14 residues. The CDR3, as DNA: TGTGCCAGCAGTTCCGGATTACAGGGGGCTTGGCAGTTCTTC. Its translation: CASSSGLQGAWQFF.

The chain is built from TRBV7-6 and TRBJ2-3, with TRBD1 identical over 9 bases. The CDR3 contains 19 residues. V dropped 1 base and J dropped 0; count of bases not matched to a gene: 11. CDR1 is SGHVS, CDR2 FNYEAQ, per germline. The CDR3 protein is CASSLEPGQGSFSTDTQYF. In nucleotides, the CDR3 is TGTGCCAGCAGCTTAGAACCGGGACAGGGCTCCTTTAGCACAGATACGCAGTATTTT.

The CDR3 here is CSAPQVINTEAFF. The CDR3 bases are TGCAGTGCTCCACAGGTGATTAACACTGAAGCTTTCTTT. The V call is TRBV20-1, the J call TRBJ1-1; tentatively, D is TRBD1 (5 bases). Trimming shortened V by 5 bases and J by 2 bases, and 12 bases separated the two germline ends. The germline CDR1 and CDR2 sequences are DFQATT and SNEGSKA (reference sequence). The CDR3 is made up of 13 amino acids.

This clonotype was seen a handful of times. The genes are TRBV20-1 and TRBJ2-7, with D possibly TRBD1 on 6 matching bases. Germline lookup yields CDR1 DFQATT and CDR2 SNEGSKA (reference sequence). V was trimmed by 6 bases and J by 6 bases, leaving 15 bases between them. The CDR3 covers 12 residues. Here the CDR3 DNA reads TGCAGTGCCCCCTTCAGGGGTGGCGAGCAGTACTTC. It encodes CSAPFRGGEQYF.

V and J are TRBV29-1 and TRBJ1-1, with D unresolved. V was cut by 7 bases and J by 6 bases, with 15 bases left in between. This CDR3 spans 12 amino acids. In germline, CDR1 is SQVTM, CDR2 ANQGSEA. The CDR3 DNA is TGCAGCGCCGAGATATTGGACCCTGAAGCTTTCTTT. Its protein is CSAEILDPEAFF.

The sample holds many counts of this clonotype. The rearrangement joins TRBV12-3 or TRBV12-4 to TRBJ1-2; D is perhaps TRBD1 (6 bases). Between the trimmed V and J ends, which lost 6 bases and 4 bases, there was a span of 15 bases. CDR3 length equals 14 residues. In DNA, the CDR3 is TGTGCCAGCAGAAGGGGGGCCGGGGGCTATGGCTACACCTTC. Translation: CASRRGAGGYGYTF.

The CDR3 nucleotides are TGTGCCAGCAGCCTGCCAGGGGCAGCCTACGAGCAGTACTTC. This gives the protein CASSLPGAAYEQYF. The rearrangement joins TRBV3-1 to TRBJ2-7; perhaps TRBD1 as D (6 bases). The CDR3 loop spans 14 amino acids. The V gene's germline CDR1 is LGHDT and CDR2 YNNKEL (reference sequence). The V end lost 4 bases, the J end lost 2 bases, and 12 bases lay between the germline ends.

This chain uses TRBV7-8 with TRBJ1-5; D uncertain. This CDR3 region has 13 residues. Trimming shortened V by 3 bases and J by 4 bases, and 7 bases separated the two germline ends. Germline-derived CDR1 and CDR2 are SGHVS and FQNEAQ. The CDR3 region has the DNA TGTGCCAGCAGCTTCCAGCGGAATCAGCCCCAGCATTTT. This translates into CASSFQRNQPQHF.

This clonotype was counted between two and nine times. The J gene is TRBJ1-6, the V gene TRBV15; maybe TRBD1 (6 bases). This CDR3 contains 15 residues. V gave up 3 bases and J gave up 5 bases, with 11 bases separating them. Germline loops: CDR1 LNHNV, CDR2 YYDKDF (reference sequence). CDR3 loop: CATSRSRQDNSPLHF. The DNA of the CDR3 is TGTGCCACCAGCAGGTCTAGACAGGATAATTCACCCCTCCACTTT.

This clonotype was detected once. In nucleotides, the CDR3 is TGTGCCAGCAGCTTGGCAGGGCTGACCCACGAGCAGTACTTC. As protein: CASSLAGLTHEQYF. The chain uses TRBV7-9 and TRBJ2-7; D may be TRBD1 (5 bases). From germline, CDR1 is SEHNR and CDR2 FQNEAQ (reference sequence). This CDR3 is built from 14 residues. Trimming removed 3 bases at V and 5 bases at J, with 14 bases between.